What follows are 10 T cell receptor beta chains derived from one specimen sequenced in a study of vaccination and CD4 T cells after COVID-19. Antigen specificity for these receptors is unknown. With the Oncomine TCR Beta short-read assay, DNA from cultured CD4+ T cells was sequenced. TCRdb processed the PCR reads anew with MiXCR; each CDR3 protein has one entry. Here the sample spans about 26,000 distinct CDR3 sequences, less than 65% being singletons. Specified treatment: roughly nine-day PBMC culture with coronavirus spike peptide pools or control peptides (ViraFEST assay). What was sequenced was CD4+ T cells from blood, cultured in vitro. All receptors derive from a human donor who had recovered from COVID-19.

This chain uses TRBV9 with TRBJ1-2, with D maybe TRBD1 (5 bases). Per the germline V gene, CDR1 is SGDLS and CDR2 is YYNGEE. Trimming shortened V by 5 bases and J by 0 bases, and 11 bases separated the two germline ends. The CDR3 extends over 14 amino acids. CDR3 nucleotide sequence: TGTGCCAGCAGGTCAGGGAGGCCTAACTATGGCTACACCTTC. Residues: CASRSGRPNYGYTF.

The chain joins TRBV5-1 to TRBJ1-6; D is perhaps TRBD1 (5 bases). The CDR3 extends over 15 amino acids. The V and J ends lost 3 bases and 7 bases respectively, with 14 bases between them. Germline CDR1 SGHRS, CDR2 YFSETQ. The CDR3 DNA follows: TGCGCCAGCAGCTCCGGGCAGGGCGGGAATTCACCCCTCCACTTT. It translates to CASSSGQGGNSPLHF. The whole variable domain, filled in from reference TRBV5-1 and TRBJ1-6, reads KAGVTQTPRYLIKTRGQQVTLSCSPISGHRSVSWYQQTPGQGLQFLFEYFSETQRNKGNFPGRFSGRQFSNSRSEMNVSTLELGDSALYLCASSSGQGGNSPLHFGNGTRLTVT.

V gene TRBV21-1 combines with J gene TRBJ1-3; the table's D call, TRBD1, has no DNA check behind it. TRBV21-1 corresponds to a pseudogene. CDR3 length: 14 residues. The CDR3 DNA follows: TGTGCCACTACTACAGGACGCTCTGGAAACACCATATATTTT. As protein: CATTTGRSGNTIYF.

This rearrangement joins TRBV28 to TRBJ1-1; the D is unclear. This CDR3 contains 13 residues. The V gene's germline CDR1 is MDHEN and CDR2 SYDVKM. The germline V and J ends were trimmed by 1 base and 9 bases, with 12 bases remaining between them. CDR3 in DNA: TGTGCCAGCAGTTTATCTTCCGGTGAAAAAGCTTTCTTT. Encoded protein: CASSLSSGEKAFF.

The chain employs TRBV20-1 and TRBJ1-3, with TRBD1 as a possible D gene (5 bases). The CDR3 spans 14 residues. Germline CDR1 reads DFQATT; CDR2 reads SNEGSKA (reference sequence). Between the trimmed V and J ends, which lost 6 bases and 4 bases, there was a span of 16 bases. CDR3 sequence (DNA): TGCAGTGCGGCCGACAGTAACTCCGGAAACACCATATATTTT. As protein: CSAADSNSGNTIYF.

This rearrangement joins TRBV29-1 to TRBJ1-5; TRBD1 is a possible D gene (5 bases). Germline CDR1 and CDR2: SQVTM and ANQGSEA. CDR3 length: 12 residues. V was clipped by 4 bases and J by 2 bases, with 6 bases between them. CDR3 DNA: TGCAGCGTTGGGGGGGGCAATCAGCCCCAGCATTTT. Protein: CSVGGGNQPQHF.

The chain couples TRBV14 to TRBJ1-5; D is undetermined. Germline CDR1 SGHDN, CDR2 FVKESK. This CDR3 has 12 amino acids. V was pared by 1 base and J by 4 bases, with 2 bases between. The CDR3 protein is CASSQGNQPQHF. The CDR3, as DNA: TGTGCCAGCAGCCAAGGAAATCAGCCCCAGCATTTT.

This sequence joins TRBV7-9 and TRBJ2-1; TRBD2 matches at 9 bases. The CDR3 spans 15 residues. The germline V gene encodes CDR1 SEHNR and CDR2 FQNEAQ (reference sequence). V lost 2 bases to trimming and J lost 5 bases; unmatched junction nucleotides: 4. CDR3 amino acids: CASSLWVAGDNEQFF. Written as DNA, the CDR3 is TGTGCCAGCAGCTTATGGGTAGCGGGAGACAATGAGCAGTTCTTC.

The chain has TRBV27 and TRBJ1-5; 10 bases are a match to TRBD1. Germline CDR1 reads MNHEY; CDR2 reads SMNVEV (reference sequence). The CDR3 length is 20 residues. J lost 2 bases, V lost 2 bases, and 15 bases had no gene match. The chain's CDR3 is CASSLGRGQGWGYGNQPQHF. The CDR3 DNA is TGTGCCAGCAGTTTAGGTAGGGGACAGGGGTGGGGTTATGGCAATCAGCCCCAGCATTTT.

This clonotype was counted only a few times. The chain is built from TRBV12-3 or TRBV12-4 and TRBJ1-1, with a weak D call TRBD1 (6 bases). V lost 5 bases, J lost 5 bases, and 18 bases lay in between. CDR3 length equals 15 residues. CDR3: CASSITRQVATEAFF. The CDR3 nucleotides read TGTGCCAGCAGTATCACCCGACAGGTTGCTACTGAAGCTTTCTTT.